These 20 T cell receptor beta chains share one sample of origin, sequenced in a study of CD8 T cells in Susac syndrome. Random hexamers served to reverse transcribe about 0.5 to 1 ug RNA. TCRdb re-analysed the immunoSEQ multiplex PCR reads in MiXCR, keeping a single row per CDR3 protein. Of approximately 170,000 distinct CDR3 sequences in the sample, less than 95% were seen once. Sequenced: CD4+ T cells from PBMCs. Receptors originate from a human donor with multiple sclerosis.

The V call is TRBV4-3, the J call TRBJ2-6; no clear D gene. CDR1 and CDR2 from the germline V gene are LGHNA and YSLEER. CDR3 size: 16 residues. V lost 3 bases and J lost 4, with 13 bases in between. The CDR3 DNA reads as TGCGCCAGCAGCCATGAAAGGGTTTGGGGGGCCAACGTCCTGACTTTC. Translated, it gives CASSHERVWGANVLTF.

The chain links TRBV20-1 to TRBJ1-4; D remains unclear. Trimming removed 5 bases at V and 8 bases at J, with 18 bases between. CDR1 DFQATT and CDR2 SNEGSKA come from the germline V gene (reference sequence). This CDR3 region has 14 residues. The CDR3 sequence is CSASGGSLGEKLFF. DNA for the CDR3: TGCAGTGCTTCCGGAGGCTCTCTCGGCGAAAAACTGTTTTTT.

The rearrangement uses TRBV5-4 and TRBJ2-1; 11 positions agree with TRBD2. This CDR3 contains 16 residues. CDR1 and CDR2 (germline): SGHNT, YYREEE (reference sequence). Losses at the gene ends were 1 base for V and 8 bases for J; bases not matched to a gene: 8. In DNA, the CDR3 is TGTGCCAGCAGCTTGTATGTTAGCGGGAGGGGGGATGAGCAGTTCTTC. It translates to CASSLYVSGRGDEQFF.

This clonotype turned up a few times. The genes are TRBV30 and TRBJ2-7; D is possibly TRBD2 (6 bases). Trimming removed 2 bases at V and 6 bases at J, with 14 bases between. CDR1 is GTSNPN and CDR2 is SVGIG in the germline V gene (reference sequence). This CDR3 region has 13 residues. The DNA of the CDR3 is TGTGCCTGGAGTACGGGATTGGAGGGCGAGCAGTACTTC. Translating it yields CAWSTGLEGEQYF. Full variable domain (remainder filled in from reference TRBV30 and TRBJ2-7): SQTIHQWPATLVQPVGSPLSLECTVEGTSNPNLYWYRQAAGRGLQLLFYSVGIGQISSEVPQNLSASRPQDRQFILSSKKLLLSDSGFYLCAWSTGLEGEQYFGPGTRLTVT.

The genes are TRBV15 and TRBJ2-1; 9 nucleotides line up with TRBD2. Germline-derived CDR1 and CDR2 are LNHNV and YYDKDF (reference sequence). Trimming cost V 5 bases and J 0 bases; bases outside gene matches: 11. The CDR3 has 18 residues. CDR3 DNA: TGTGCCACCAGCGTCGGCGGGAGGGCCGGGCGCTCCTACAATGAGCAGTTCTTC. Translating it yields CATSVGGRAGRSYNEQFF.

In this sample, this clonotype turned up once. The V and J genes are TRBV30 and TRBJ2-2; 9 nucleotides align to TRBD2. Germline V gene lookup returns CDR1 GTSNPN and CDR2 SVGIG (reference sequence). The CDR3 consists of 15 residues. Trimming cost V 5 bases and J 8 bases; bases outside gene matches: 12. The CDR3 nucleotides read TGTGCCTGGCAAAATTTGGGACTAGCTACAGGGGAGCTGTTTTTT. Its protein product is CAWQNLGLATGELFF.

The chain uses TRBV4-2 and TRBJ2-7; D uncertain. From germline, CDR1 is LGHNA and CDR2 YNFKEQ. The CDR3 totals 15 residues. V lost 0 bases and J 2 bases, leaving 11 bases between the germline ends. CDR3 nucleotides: TGTGCCAGCAGCCAAGATAGGCCGGGTCCCTACGAGCAGTACTTC. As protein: CASSQDRPGPYEQYF.

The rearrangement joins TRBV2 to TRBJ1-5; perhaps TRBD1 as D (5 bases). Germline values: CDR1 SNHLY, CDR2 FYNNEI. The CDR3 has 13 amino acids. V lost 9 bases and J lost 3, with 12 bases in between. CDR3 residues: CASLRDVNQPQHF. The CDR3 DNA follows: TGTGCCAGTCTCCGGGACGTCAATCAGCCCCAGCATTTT.

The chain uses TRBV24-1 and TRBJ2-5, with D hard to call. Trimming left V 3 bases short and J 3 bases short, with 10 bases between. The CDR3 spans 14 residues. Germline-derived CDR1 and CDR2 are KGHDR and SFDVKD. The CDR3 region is CATSDEDSEETQYF. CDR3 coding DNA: TGTGCCACCAGTGATGAAGACTCCGAAGAGACCCAGTACTTC.

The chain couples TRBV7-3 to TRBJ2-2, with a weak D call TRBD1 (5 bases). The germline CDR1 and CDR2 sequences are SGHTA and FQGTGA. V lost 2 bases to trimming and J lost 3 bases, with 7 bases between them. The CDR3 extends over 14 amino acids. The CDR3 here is CASSLDRDTGELFF. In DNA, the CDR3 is TGTGCCAGCAGCTTAGACAGAGACACCGGGGAGCTGTTTTTT.

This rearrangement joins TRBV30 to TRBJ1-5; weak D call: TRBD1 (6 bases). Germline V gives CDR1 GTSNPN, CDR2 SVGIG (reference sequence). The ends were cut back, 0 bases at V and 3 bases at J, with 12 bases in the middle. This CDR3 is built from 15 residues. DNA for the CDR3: TGTGCCTGGAGTGTACGGGGGCGGCTCAATCAGCCCCAGCATTTT. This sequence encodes CAWSVRGRLNQPQHF. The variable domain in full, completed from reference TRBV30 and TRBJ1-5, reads SQTIHQWPATLVQPVGSPLSLECTVEGTSNPNLYWYRQAAGRGLQLLFYSVGIGQISSEVPQNLSASRPQDRQFILSSKKLLLSDSGFYLCAWSVRGRLNQPQHFGDGTRLSIL.

The DNA of the CDR3 is TGTGCCAGCAGGAGGGACAGCTACGACACTGAAGCTTTCTTT. Protein sequence: CASRRDSYDTEAFF. The V gene is TRBV6-4, the J gene TRBJ1-1; TRBD1 matches at 7 bases. Germline CDR1 MRHNA, CDR2 SNTAGT. The junction had 7 bases not matched to a gene; V was cut back by 6 bases and J by 3 bases. The CDR3 has 14 amino acids.

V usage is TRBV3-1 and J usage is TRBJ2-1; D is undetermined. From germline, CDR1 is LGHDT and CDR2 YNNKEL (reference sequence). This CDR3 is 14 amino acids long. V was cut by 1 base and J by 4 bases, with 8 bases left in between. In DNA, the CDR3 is TGTGCCAGCAGCCAAGCGGGTCAGTACAATGAGCAGTTCTTC. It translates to CASSQAGQYNEQFF.

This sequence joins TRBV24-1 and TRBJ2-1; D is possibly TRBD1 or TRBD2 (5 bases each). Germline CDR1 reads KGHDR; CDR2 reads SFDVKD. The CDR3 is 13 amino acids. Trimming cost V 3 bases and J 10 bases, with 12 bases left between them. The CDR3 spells CATSDIAGTEQFF. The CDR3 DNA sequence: TGTGCCACCAGTGATATTGCAGGGACGGAGCAGTTCTTC.

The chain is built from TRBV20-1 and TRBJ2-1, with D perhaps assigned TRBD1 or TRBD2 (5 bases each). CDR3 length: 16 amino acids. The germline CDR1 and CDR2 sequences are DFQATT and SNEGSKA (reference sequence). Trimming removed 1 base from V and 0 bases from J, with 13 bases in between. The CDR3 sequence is CSARGGGGRSYNEQFF. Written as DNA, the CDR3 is TGCAGTGCTAGAGGGGGCGGCGGGCGCTCCTACAATGAGCAGTTCTTC.

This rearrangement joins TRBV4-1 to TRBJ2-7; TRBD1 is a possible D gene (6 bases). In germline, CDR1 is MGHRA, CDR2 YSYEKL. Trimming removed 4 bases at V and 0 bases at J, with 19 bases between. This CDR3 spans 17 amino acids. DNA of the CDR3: TGCGCCAGCAGCCTCGTTACCGGGACACCTTTCTCCTACGAGCAGTACTTC. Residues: CASSLVTGTPFSYEQYF.

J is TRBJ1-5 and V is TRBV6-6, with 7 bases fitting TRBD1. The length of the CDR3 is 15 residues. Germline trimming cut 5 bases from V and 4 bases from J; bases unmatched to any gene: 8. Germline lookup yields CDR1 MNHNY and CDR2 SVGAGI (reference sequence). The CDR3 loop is CASSGWDSPNQPQHF. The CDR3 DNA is TGTGCCAGCAGTGGTTGGGACAGTCCTAATCAGCCCCAGCATTTT.

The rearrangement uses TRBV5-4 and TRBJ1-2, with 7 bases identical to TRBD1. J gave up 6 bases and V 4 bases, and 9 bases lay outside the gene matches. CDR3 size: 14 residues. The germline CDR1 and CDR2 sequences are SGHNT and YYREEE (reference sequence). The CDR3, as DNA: TGTGCCAGCAGCCGGGGACAGCCTTGGGATGGCTACACCTTC. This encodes CASSRGQPWDGYTF.

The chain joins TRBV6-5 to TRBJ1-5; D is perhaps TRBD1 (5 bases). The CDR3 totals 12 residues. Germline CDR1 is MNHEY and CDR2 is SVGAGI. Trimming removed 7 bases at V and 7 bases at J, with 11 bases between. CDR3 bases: TGTGCCAGCATAACGGGGGAGCAGCCCCAGCATTTT. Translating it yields CASITGEQPQHF.

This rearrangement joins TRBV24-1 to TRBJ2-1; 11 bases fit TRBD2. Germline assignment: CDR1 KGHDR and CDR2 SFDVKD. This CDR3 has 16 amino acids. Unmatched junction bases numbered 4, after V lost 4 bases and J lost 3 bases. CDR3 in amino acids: CATSDPTSGGYNEQFF. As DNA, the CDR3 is TGTGCCACCAGTGACCCTACTAGCGGGGGCTACAATGAGCAGTTCTTC.